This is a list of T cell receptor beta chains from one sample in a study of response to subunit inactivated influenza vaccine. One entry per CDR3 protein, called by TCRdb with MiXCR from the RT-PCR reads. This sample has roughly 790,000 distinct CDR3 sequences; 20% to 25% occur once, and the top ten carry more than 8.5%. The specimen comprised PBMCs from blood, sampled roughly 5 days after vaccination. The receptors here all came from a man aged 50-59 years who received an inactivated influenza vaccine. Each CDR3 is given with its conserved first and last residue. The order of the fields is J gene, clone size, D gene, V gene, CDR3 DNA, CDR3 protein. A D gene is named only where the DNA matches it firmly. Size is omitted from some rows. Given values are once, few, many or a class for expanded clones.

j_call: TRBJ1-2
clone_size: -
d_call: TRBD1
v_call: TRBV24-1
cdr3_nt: TGTGCCACCAGTGACCCCGCGTCAGGGGGAAGGTATGGCTACACCTTC
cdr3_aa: CATSDPASGGRYGYTF

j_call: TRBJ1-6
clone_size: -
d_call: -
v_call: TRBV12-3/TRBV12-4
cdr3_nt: TGTGCCAGCAGTTCCGGACCGGTCGGTTCACCCCTCCACTTT
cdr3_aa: CASSSGPVGSPLHF

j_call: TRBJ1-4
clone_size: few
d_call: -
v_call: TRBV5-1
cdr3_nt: TGCGCCAGCAGCTTGTTCGGGACGGAGAATGAAAAACTGTTTTTT
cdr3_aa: CASSLFGTENEKLFF

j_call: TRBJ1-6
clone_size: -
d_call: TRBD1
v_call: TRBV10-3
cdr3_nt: TGTGCCATCAGTGACCCAGGGGGCAATTCACCCCACCACTTT
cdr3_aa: CAISDPGGNSPHHF

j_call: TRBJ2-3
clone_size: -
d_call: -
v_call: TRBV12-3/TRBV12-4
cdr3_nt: TGTGCCACTGGGAGGAGCACAGATACGCAGTATTTT
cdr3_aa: CATGRSTDTQYF

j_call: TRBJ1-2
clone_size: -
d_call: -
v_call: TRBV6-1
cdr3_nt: TGTGCCAGCAGCCCCCGGGGTACCTATGGCTACACCTTC
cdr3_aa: CASSPRGTYGYTF

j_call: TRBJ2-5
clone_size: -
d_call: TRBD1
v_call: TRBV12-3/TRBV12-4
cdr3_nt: TGTGCCAGCAGGGACAGGCGTAGGGAGACCCAGTACTTC
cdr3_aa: CASRDRRRETQYF

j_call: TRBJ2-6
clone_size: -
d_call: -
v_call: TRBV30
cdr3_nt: TGTGCCTGGAGTGTAAAGGCAGACTGGGCCAACGTCCTGACTTTC
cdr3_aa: CAWSVKADWANVLTF

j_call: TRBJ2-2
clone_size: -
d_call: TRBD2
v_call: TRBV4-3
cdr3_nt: TGCGCCAGCAGCCTGGGACTAGCGGGAGCGGAGCTGTTTTTT
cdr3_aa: CASSLGLAGAELFF

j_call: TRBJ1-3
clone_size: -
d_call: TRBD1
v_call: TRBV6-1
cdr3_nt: TGTGCCAGCAGCCGGGGGACAGTTCGGAACACCATATATTTT
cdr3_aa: CASSRGTVRNTIYF